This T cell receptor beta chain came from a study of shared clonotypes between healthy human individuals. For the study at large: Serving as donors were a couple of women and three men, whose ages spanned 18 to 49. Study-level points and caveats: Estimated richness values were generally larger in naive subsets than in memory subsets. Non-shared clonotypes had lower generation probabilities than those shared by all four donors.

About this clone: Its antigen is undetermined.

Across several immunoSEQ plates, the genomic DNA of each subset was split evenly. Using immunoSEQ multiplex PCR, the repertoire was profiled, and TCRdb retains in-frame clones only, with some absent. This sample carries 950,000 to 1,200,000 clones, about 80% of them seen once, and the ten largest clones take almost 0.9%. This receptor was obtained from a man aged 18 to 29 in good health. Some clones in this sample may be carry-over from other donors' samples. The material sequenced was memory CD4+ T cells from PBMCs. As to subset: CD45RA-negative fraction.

The CDR3: CASSTLGNEQFF. CDR3 DNA sequence: TGTGCCAGCAGCACCCTGGGGAATGAGCAGTTCTTC. V usage is TRBV9 and J usage is TRBJ2-1; D is ambiguous. The germline V gene has CDR1 SGDLS and CDR2 YYNGEE. Trimming took 4 bases from V and 7 from J, leaving 9 bases between them. The CDR3 totals 12 residues.